The clone carrying this T cell receptor beta chain has more than one count but fewer than ten. Its antigen is undetermined. These data come from a study of cytomegalovirus exposure and HLA in healthy donors. Overall study results and limits: When the data were analyzed later, several of the most significant clusters appeared to be linked to common viral pathogens. A cluster of highly shared sequence variants was likely a sequencing artifact. The dataset shows that most TCR sequences were rare, while some public TCRs occurred in many donors. What TCR beta sequences reportedly achieved was accurate prediction of HLA-A and HLA-B alleles in most subjects.

Germline V gives CDR1 SGDLS, CDR2 YYNGEE. Trimming stripped 0 bases from V and 2 bases from J, with 8 bases between. The CDR3 covers 14 residues. A multiplex PCR was run with 60 Vbeta primers and 13 Jbeta primers. Sequenced by immunoSEQ multiplex PCR; TCRdb stores in-frame clones only, minus some. Here the sample spans approximately 50,000 clones, roughly 50% being singletons. Sequencing was done on a sample of PBMCs. The receptor was derived from a human donor in good health. The J gene is TRBJ1-1, the V gene TRBV9, with no clear D. For the CDR3, the DNA is TGTGCCAGCAGCGTAGTCCCAGAAAACACTGAAGCTTTCTTT. As protein: CASSVVPENTEAFF.